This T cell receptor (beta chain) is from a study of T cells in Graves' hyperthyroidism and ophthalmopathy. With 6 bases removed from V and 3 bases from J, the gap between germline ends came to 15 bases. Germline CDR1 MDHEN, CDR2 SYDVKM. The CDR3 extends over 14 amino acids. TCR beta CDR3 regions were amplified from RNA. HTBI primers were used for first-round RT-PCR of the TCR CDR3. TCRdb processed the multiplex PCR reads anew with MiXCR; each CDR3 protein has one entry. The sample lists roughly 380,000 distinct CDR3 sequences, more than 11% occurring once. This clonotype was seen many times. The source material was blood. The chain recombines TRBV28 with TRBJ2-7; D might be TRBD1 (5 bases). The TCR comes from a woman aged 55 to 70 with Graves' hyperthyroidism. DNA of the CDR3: TGTGCCAGCAGGCCAATTGGGCAGGGCTACGAGCAGTACTTC. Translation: CASRPIGQGYEQYF.